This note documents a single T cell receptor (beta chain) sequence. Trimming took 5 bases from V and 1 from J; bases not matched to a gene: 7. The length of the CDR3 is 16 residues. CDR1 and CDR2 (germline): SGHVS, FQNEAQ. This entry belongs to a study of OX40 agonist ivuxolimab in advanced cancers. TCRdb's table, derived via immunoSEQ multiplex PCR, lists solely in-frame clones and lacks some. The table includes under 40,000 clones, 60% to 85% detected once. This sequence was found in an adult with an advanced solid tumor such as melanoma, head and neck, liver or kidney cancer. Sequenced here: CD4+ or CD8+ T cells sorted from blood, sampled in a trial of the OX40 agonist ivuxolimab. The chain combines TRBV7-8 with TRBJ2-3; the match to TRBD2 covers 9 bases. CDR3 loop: CASSLSGGLGTDTQYF. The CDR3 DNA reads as TGTGCCAGCAGCCTTAGCGGGGGTTTGGGCACAGATACGCAGTATTTT.